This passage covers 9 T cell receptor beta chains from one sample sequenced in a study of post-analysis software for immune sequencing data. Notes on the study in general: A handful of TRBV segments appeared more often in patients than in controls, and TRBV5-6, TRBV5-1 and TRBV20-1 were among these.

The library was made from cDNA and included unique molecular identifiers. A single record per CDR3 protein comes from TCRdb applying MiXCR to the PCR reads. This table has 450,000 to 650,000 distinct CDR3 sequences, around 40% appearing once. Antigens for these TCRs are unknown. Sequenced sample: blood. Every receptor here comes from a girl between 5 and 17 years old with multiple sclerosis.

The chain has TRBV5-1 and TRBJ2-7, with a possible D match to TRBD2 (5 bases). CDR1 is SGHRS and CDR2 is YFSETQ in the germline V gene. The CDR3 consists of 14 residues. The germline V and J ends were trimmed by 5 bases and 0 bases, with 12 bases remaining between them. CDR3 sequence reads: CASSPGLFSYEQYF. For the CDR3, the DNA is TGCGCCAGCAGTCCAGGACTCTTCTCCTACGAGCAGTACTTC.

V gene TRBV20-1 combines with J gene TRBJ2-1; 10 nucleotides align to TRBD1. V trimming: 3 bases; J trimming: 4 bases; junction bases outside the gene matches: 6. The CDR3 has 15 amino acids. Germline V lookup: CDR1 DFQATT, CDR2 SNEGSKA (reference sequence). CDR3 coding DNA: TGCAGTGCTAGGAGGACAGGGGGTTTTTACAATGAGCAGTTCTTC. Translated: CSARRTGGFYNEQFF.

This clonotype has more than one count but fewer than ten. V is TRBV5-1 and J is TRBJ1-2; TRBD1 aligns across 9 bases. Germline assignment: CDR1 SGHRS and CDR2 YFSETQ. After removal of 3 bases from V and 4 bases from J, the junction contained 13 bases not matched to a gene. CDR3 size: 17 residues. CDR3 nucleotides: TGCGCCAGCAGCTCGGGGACAGGGACGACCTGGGGCTATGGCTACACCTTC. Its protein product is CASSSGTGTTWGYGYTF.

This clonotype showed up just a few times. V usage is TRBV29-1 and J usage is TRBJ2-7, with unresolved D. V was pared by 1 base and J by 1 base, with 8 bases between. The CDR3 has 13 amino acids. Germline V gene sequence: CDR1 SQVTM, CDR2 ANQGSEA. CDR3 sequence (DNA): TGCAGCGTTGAAGGCAGTAGGTCCTACGAGCAGTACTTC. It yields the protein CSVEGSRSYEQYF.

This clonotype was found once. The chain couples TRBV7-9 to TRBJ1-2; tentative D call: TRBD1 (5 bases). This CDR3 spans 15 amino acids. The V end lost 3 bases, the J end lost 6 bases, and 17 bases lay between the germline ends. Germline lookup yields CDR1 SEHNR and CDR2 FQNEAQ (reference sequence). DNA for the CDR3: TGTGCCAGCAGCTTGGGGATGGGGGGTTTTGATGGCTACACCTTC. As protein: CASSLGMGGFDGYTF. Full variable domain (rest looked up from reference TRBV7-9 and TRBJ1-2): DTGVSQNPRHKITKRGQNVTFRCDPISEHNRLYWYRQTLGQGPEFLTYFQNEAQLEKSRLLSDRFSAERPKGSFSTLEIQRTEQGDSAMYLCASSLGMGGFDGYTFGSGTRLTVV.

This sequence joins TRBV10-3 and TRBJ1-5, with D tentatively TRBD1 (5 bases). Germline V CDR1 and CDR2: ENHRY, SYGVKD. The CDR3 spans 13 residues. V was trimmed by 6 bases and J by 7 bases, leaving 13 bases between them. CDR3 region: CAIRGTGQQPQHF. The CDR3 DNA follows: TGTGCCATCAGGGGCACAGGTCAACAGCCCCAGCATTTT.

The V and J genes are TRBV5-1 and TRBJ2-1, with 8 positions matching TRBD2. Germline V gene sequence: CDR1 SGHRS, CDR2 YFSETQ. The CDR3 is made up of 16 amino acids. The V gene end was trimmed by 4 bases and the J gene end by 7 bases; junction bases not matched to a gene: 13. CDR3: CASSDRLSGRGNEQFF. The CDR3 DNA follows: TGCGCCAGCAGCGACCGTCTTTCCGGGAGGGGTAATGAGCAGTTCTTC.

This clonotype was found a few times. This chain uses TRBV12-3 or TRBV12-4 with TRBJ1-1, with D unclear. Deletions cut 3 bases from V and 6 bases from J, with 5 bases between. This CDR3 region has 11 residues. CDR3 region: CASSLVAEAFF. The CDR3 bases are TGTGCCAGCAGTTTGGTCGCTGAAGCTTTCTTT.

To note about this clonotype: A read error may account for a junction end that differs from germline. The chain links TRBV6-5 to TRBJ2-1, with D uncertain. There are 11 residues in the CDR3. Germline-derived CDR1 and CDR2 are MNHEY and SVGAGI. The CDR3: CVSTLAGEQFF. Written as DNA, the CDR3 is TGTGTCAGCACCTTGGCCGGTGAGCAGTTCTTC.